This is a list of T cell receptor beta chains from one sample in a study of blood T cells in healthy people across ages. TCRdb re-derived calls from the 5' RACE reads in MiXCR, one entry per CDR3 protein. The profile shows approximately 780,000 distinct CDR3 sequences, around 24% of them singletons. The sample was also linked to a second study, of T cells of mothers and their children.

Source material: blood. These receptors all stem from a boy younger than 18 in good health. Each CDR3 is given with its conserved first and last residue. Fields, in order: clone size, V gene, D gene, J gene, CDR3 DNA, CDR3 protein. D genes are given only for firm matches. Rows may omit the clone size; those that give it use once, few, many or a size class.

abundance: few; v_gene: TRBV6-1; d_gene: TRBD2; j_gene: TRBJ2-4; CDR3nt: TGTGCCAGCAGTGAAGCTCCCTCTCTAGCGGGGAGAGCCAAAAACATTCAGTACTTC; CDR3aa: CASSEAPSLAGRAKNIQYF
abundance: -; v_gene: TRBV7-6; d_gene: TRBD1; j_gene: TRBJ2-5; CDR3nt: TGTGCCAGCAGCCCCGTCGAGACAGGGCGACGAGAGACCCAGTACTTC; CDR3aa: CASSPVETGRRETQYF
abundance: -; v_gene: TRBV28; d_gene: -; j_gene: TRBJ2-7; CDR3nt: TGTGCCAGCAGATGGGGGTTGTCGACCTACGAGCAGTACTTC; CDR3aa: CASRWGLSTYEQYF
abundance: few; v_gene: TRBV2; d_gene: -; j_gene: TRBJ2-5; CDR3nt: TGTGCCACCCTGGGGCAGCAAGAGACCCAGTACTTC; CDR3aa: CATLGQQETQYF
abundance: -; v_gene: TRBV6-1; d_gene: -; j_gene: TRBJ2-7; CDR3nt: TGTGCCAGCAGCCCCGGGACATTTCTCTACGAGCAGTACTTC; CDR3aa: CASSPGTFLYEQYF
abundance: few; v_gene: TRBV5-1; d_gene: -; j_gene: TRBJ1-4; CDR3nt: TGCGCCAGCAGCTTGGAACAGGGAGGGCTTAATGAAAAACTGTTTTTT; CDR3aa: CASSLEQGGLNEKLFF
abundance: -; v_gene: TRBV28; d_gene: -; j_gene: TRBJ1-5; CDR3nt: TGTGCCAGCACCCAGACCGACAGTCAGCCCCAGCATTTT; CDR3aa: CASTQTDSQPQHF
abundance: few; v_gene: TRBV6-5; d_gene: TRBD2; j_gene: TRBJ2-1; CDR3nt: TGTGCCACACGACTAGCGGGGGGGTTTGAGCAGTTCTTC; CDR3aa: CATRLAGGFEQFF
abundance: many; v_gene: TRBV7-2; d_gene: -; j_gene: TRBJ2-7; CDR3nt: TGTGCCAGCAGCTTGACCGGGGTCGAGCAGTACTTC; CDR3aa: CASSLTGVEQYF
abundance: -; v_gene: TRBV7-8; d_gene: TRBD1; j_gene: TRBJ1-4; CDR3nt: TGTGCCAGCAGCTTAGGGGTCAGGGACAGGGACTCGAAACTGTTTTTT; CDR3aa: CASSLGVRDRDSKLFF
abundance: -; v_gene: TRBV29-1; d_gene: -; j_gene: TRBJ2-7; CDR3nt: TGCAGCGTGCGCGAGACCCTGACGGCCTACGAGCAGTACTTC; CDR3aa: CSVRETLTAYEQYF
abundance: few; v_gene: TRBV6-1; d_gene: -; j_gene: TRBJ1-3; CDR3nt: TGTGCCAGCAGTATTACGTGGCAGGGGCGCCGGGGTAGGGGAAACACCATATATTTT; CDR3aa: CASSITWQGRRGRGNTIYF
abundance: -; v_gene: TRBV7-9; d_gene: -; j_gene: TRBJ1-1; CDR3nt: TGTGCCAGCAGCGGCCCCGGAGGGCGGGGCACTGAAGCTTTCTTT; CDR3aa: CASSGPGGRGTEAFF
abundance: few; v_gene: TRBV20-1; d_gene: TRBD1; j_gene: TRBJ2-7; CDR3nt: TGCAGTGCTAGAAAGCCCATGGACAGGGACTACGAGCAGTACTTC; CDR3aa: CSARKPMDRDYEQYF
abundance: few; v_gene: TRBV6-5; d_gene: -; j_gene: TRBJ2-5; CDR3nt: TGTGCCAGCAGTCGTGCAAGGGACCAAGAGACCCAGTACTTC; CDR3aa: CASSRARDQETQYF
abundance: few; v_gene: TRBV11-2; d_gene: -; j_gene: TRBJ2-7; CDR3nt: TGTGCCAGCACCGTAGGGGGGGGGACCTACGAGCAGTACTTC; CDR3aa: CASTVGGGTYEQYF
abundance: -; v_gene: TRBV3-1; d_gene: -; j_gene: TRBJ2-5; CDR3nt: TGTGCCAGCAGCCACGGCGGGGAGGAGACCCAGTACTTC; CDR3aa: CASSHGGEETQYF